This entry concerns a single T cell receptor (delta chain). TCRdb made new clone calls on the RT-PCR reads using CATT. The sample shows about 11,000 delta-chain clones, approximately 38% of them seen only once. This entry comes from a study of gamma-delta T cells after stem cell transplantation. Germline CDR1 TVYSNPD, CDR2 GDNSRS (reference sequence). Germline trimming cut 2 bases from V and 0 bases from J; bases unmatched to any gene: 23. This CDR3 comprises 21 residues. The receptor was isolated from a human donor. It is not recorded whose cells these are; they may come from a transplant donor. The rearrangement joins TRDV3 to TRDJ1; 11 nucleotides agree with TRDD3. Sequenced material: gamma-delta T cells. The CDR3 protein is CAFSGLRLDYWGIVYTDKLIF. The CDR3 nucleotides read TGTGCCTTTTCGGGTCTACGACTTGACTACTGGGGGATAGTGTACACCGATAAACTCATCTTT.